These T cell receptor beta chains were read from a single sample in a study of blood T cell repertoires in COVID-19. TCRdb's table, derived via immunoSEQ multiplex PCR, lists solely in-frame clones and lacks some. Of some 140,000 clones in the sample, 60% to 80% were seen once. Source material: peripheral blood. These receptors were collected from a man aged 55 to 70 who had recovered from COVID-19. The conserved cysteine and the conserved F or W are not part of the CDR3 here.

j_gene: TRBJ2-5; len: 10; v_gene: TRBV27; CDR3aa: ASSFLQETQY
j_gene: TRBJ2-5; len: 14; v_gene: TRBV5-1; CDR3aa: ASSPGLAGGGETQY
j_gene: TRBJ2-1; len: 10; v_gene: TRBV9; CDR3aa: ASSVVRNEQF
j_gene: TRBJ2-3; len: 12; v_gene: TRBV27; CDR3aa: ASSPMASTDTQY
j_gene: TRBJ2-2; len: 12; v_gene: TRBV9; CDR3aa: ASSATSWTGELF
j_gene: TRBJ1-2; len: 13; v_gene: TRBV28; CDR3aa: ASSPVPGGEYGYT
j_gene: TRBJ1-5; len: 13; v_gene: TRBV5-8; CDR3aa: ASSRQGGGNQPQH
j_gene: TRBJ1-2; len: 13; v_gene: TRBV7-2; CDR3aa: ASSFEGQGALGYT
j_gene: TRBJ2-5; len: 13; v_gene: TRBV11-2; CDR3aa: ASSLDGTPQETQY
j_gene: TRBJ2-7; len: 11; v_gene: TRBV12-3/TRBV12-4; CDR3aa: ASSGTGVYEQY
j_gene: TRBJ2-7; len: 11; v_gene: TRBV7-2; CDR3aa: ASSLGSRSEQY
j_gene: TRBJ2-2; len: 14; v_gene: TRBV7-2; CDR3aa: ASSLNGGTGTGELF
j_gene: TRBJ2-6; len: 17; v_gene: TRBV28; CDR3aa: ASSLITGADLSGANVLT
j_gene: TRBJ2-3; len: 14; v_gene: TRBV5-4; CDR3aa: ASSLLSGQGADTQY
j_gene: TRBJ2-1; len: 15; v_gene: TRBV28; CDR3aa: ASRLTGLASSYNEQF
j_gene: TRBJ1-5; len: 12; v_gene: TRBV9; CDR3aa: ASSAQGSGQPQH
j_gene: TRBJ2-3; len: 10; v_gene: TRBV5-8; CDR3aa: ASSVRQGAQY
j_gene: TRBJ2-2; len: 11; v_gene: TRBV19; CDR3aa: ASSMDTAGELF
j_gene: TRBJ2-7; len: 12; v_gene: TRBV7-8; CDR3aa: ASSRGWGTYEQY
j_gene: TRBJ2-1; len: 11; v_gene: TRBV28; CDR3aa: ASSTDRGPEQF
j_gene: TRBJ1-4; len: 14; v_gene: TRBV28; CDR3aa: ASSSPQGVANEKLF
j_gene: TRBJ1-1; len: 12; v_gene: TRBV4-3; CDR3aa: ASSQEAGRPEAF
j_gene: TRBJ1-4; len: 13; v_gene: TRBV7-2; CDR3aa: ASSPSTGVNEKLF
j_gene: TRBJ1-4; len: 15; v_gene: TRBV5-6; CDR3aa: ASSLKGTGGGNEKLF
j_gene: TRBJ2-1; len: 10; v_gene: TRBV28; CDR3aa: ASSALAGAQF
j_gene: TRBJ2-7; len: 12; v_gene: TRBV6-5; CDR3aa: ASRRAGGLNEQY
j_gene: TRBJ1-5; len: 13; v_gene: TRBV19; CDR3aa: ASSGRGTSNQPQH
j_gene: TRBJ2-3; len: 14; v_gene: TRBV4-2; CDR3aa: ASSQDFGTGSDTQY
j_gene: TRBJ2-2; len: 13; v_gene: TRBV19; CDR3aa: ASTGGGAHTGELF
j_gene: TRBJ2-1; len: 11; v_gene: TRBV5-6; CDR3aa: ASSQPGLDEQF
j_gene: TRBJ1-5; len: 13; v_gene: TRBV2; CDR3aa: ASSAPRVSNQPQH
j_gene: TRBJ2-7; len: 14; v_gene: TRBV6-5; CDR3aa: ASSSVPGQSSYEQY
j_gene: TRBJ1-2; len: 13; v_gene: TRBV11-2; CDR3aa: ASSAPGQGDYGYT
j_gene: TRBJ1-4; len: 13; v_gene: TRBV2; CDR3aa: ASSETRGSNEKLF
j_gene: TRBJ2-5; len: 10; v_gene: TRBV6-5; CDR3aa: ASSPTGETQY
j_gene: TRBJ2-3; len: 15; v_gene: TRBV24-1; CDR3aa: ATSESPSVRVTDTQY
j_gene: TRBJ1-5; len: 11; v_gene: TRBV25-1; CDR3aa: ASTSAGNQPQH
j_gene: TRBJ2-5; len: 11; v_gene: TRBV19; CDR3aa: ASSILQQETQY
j_gene: TRBJ1-4; len: 15; v_gene: TRBV28; CDR3aa: ATSPSDRGRRNEKLF
j_gene: TRBJ2-1; len: 12; v_gene: TRBV6-5; CDR3aa: ASIPGQGSNEQF
j_gene: TRBJ2-3; len: 14; v_gene: TRBV13; CDR3aa: ASSSRDRGWSDTQY
j_gene: TRBJ2-1; len: 13; v_gene: TRBV5-1; CDR3aa: ASRDREVGYNEQF
j_gene: TRBJ1-4; len: 10; v_gene: TRBV6-6; CDR3aa: ASLGGTEKLF
j_gene: TRBJ2-3; len: 15; v_gene: TRBV28; CDR3aa: ASNINGLAGSTDTQY
j_gene: TRBJ2-7; len: 13; v_gene: TRBV9; CDR3aa: ASSARTGEGYEQY
j_gene: TRBJ2-2; len: 14; v_gene: TRBV5-1; CDR3aa: ASSLLAGDGTGELF
j_gene: TRBJ1-5; len: 12; v_gene: TRBV7-9; CDR3aa: ASSSGGTNQPQH
j_gene: TRBJ2-2; len: 15; v_gene: TRBV19; CDR3aa: ASSFTSGPGNTGELF
j_gene: TRBJ2-6; len: 14; v_gene: TRBV6-2/TRBV6-3; CDR3aa: ASSRPSYSGANVLT
j_gene: TRBJ2-5; len: 14; v_gene: TRBV7-3; CDR3aa: ASSWGTSGRVETQY
j_gene: TRBJ1-4; len: 9; v_gene: TRBV20-1; CDR3aa: SAQGTPKLF